A single count supports the clone carrying this T cell receptor (beta chain). Its antigen is currently unknown. The record originates from a study of memory B cells and T cells in multiple sclerosis. Notes on the study in general: Normalization was needed because clone-set size differences affected shared clonotype counts.

Measured with immunoSEQ multiplex PCR; TCRdb has only the in-frame clones, and not every one. The sample yields approximately 12,000 clones, around four fifths seen once. Stimulus-free culture yielded autoproliferating CFSE-dim and non-proliferating CFSE-high T cells, each sequenced separately. Replicate wells were pooled after approximately 7 days of stimulus-free culture of more than 45 million CFSE-labeled PBMCs. PBMCs were labeled with approximately 0.55 uM CFSE and cultured without exogenous stimuli. The source material was PBMCs from blood kept in culture. This clonotype was sampled from a human donor with multiple sclerosis.

CDR3 residues: CASSQGGNEKLFF. CDR3 nucleotide sequence: TGTGCCAGCTCACAGGGGGGTAATGAAAAACTGTTTTTT. This chain uses TRBV7-9 with TRBJ1-4, with 8 bases lining up with TRBD1. CDR3 length: 13 residues. Germline assignment: CDR1 SEHNR and CDR2 FQNEAQ (reference sequence). V dropped 8 bases and J dropped 4; count of bases not matched to a gene: 3.